This TCR beta chain was documented in a study of tumor and adjacent non-tumor tissue in lung cancer. Only one count was recorded for this clonotype. This CDR3 is missing its conserved last phenylalanine or tryptophan, likely due to a read error. Unmatched junction bases numbered 8, after V lost 4 bases and J lost 5 bases. Per germline, CDR1 SEHNR and CDR2 FQNEAQ (reference sequence). The CDR3 consists of 14 residues. Three rounds of nested PCR, following a modified ARM-PCR protocol, produced the TCRbeta library. TCRdb reprocessed the multiplex PCR reads via MiXCR and lists one record per CDR3 protein. There are roughly 43,000 distinct CDR3 sequences in the sample; approximately 57% occur only once, and 45% lies in the top ten. RNA was extracted from bulk tissue without any cell sorting. Distant lung tissue was collected more than 3 cm away from the tumor edge.

The receptor's source is a middle-aged man with non-small cell lung cancer. The gene calls are TRBV7-9 and TRBJ2-7; 7 bases match TRBD1. Input material: distant non-tumor lung tissue. CDR3 region: CASSSRTGRDEQYS. The CDR3 coding sequence is TGTGCCAGCAGCTCGAGGACAGGCCGCGACGAGCAGTACTCC.